A single sample is the source of the 29 T cell receptor beta chains below, sequenced in a study of metastatic and nonmetastatic thyroid tumors. Each patient went into thyroid surgery without having received any treatment. TCRdb reprocessed the PCR reads via MiXCR. The table shows over 15,000 clones, with around 33% occurring only once. The sequenced sample consisted of tumor tissue. Source of these receptors: a male donor with papillary thyroid cancer or a benign thyroid nodule (not recorded which). Some clones in this sample may be carry-over from other donors' samples.

V usage is TRBV30 and J usage is TRBJ1-2; D might be TRBD1 (6 bases). The germline V and J ends were trimmed by 1 base and 1 base, with 16 bases remaining between them. The CDR3 has 16 residues. CDR1 is GTSNPN, CDR2 SVGIG, per germline (reference sequence). The CDR3, as DNA: TGTGCCTGGAGTGGCCGGGGGGGGCTGTTTAACTATGGCTACACCTTC. Amino acids: CAWSGRGGLFNYGYTF.

This clone has a count of ten or more. Other DNA sequences in the same sample also yield this CDR3. The chain links TRBV7-3 to TRBJ2-1; no clear D. V was cut by 3 bases and J by 3 bases, with 12 bases left in between. CDR1 SGHTA and CDR2 FQGTGA come from the germline V gene. There are 15 residues in the CDR3. CDR3 DNA: TGTGCCAGCAGCTTTGGTGGGTCAGGCTACAATGAGCAGTTCTTC. Translated: CASSFGGSGYNEQFF.

V gene TRBV7-2 combines with J gene TRBJ2-3, with D unclear. V was cut by 5 bases and J by 1 base, with 10 bases left in between. CDR3 size: 14 residues. Germline-derived CDR1 and CDR2 are SGHTA and FQGNSA. CDR3 sequence reads: CASSAIMGTDTQYF. In DNA, the CDR3 is TGTGCCAGCAGCGCGATTATGGGCACAGATACGCAGTATTTT.

In this sample, this clone turned up many times. V and J are TRBV9 and TRBJ1-3; D call uncertain. V shed 0 bases and J shed 0 bases, with 4 bases lying between them. The CDR3 has 14 amino acids. The germline gives CDR1 SGDLS, CDR2 YYNGEE. CDR3 coding DNA: TGTGCCAGCAGCGTAGTACCCTCTGGAAACACCATATATTTT. Translation: CASSVVPSGNTIYF.

This chain links TRBV24-1 with TRBJ2-3, with TRBD1 matching over 10 bases. Losses at the gene ends were 4 bases for V and 1 base for J; bases not matched to a gene: 4. CDR1 is KGHDR, CDR2 SFDVKD, per germline. The CDR3 contains 16 residues. This CDR3 is CATSDPGTGGTDTQYF. The DNA for the CDR3 is TGTGCCACCAGTGACCCCGGGACAGGGGGCACAGATACGCAGTATTTT.

This clone was detected a few times. The V call is TRBV20-1, the J call TRBJ2-7, with D unclear. V lost 7 bases to trimming and J lost 9 bases, with 22 bases between them. Looked up from germline, CDR1 is DFQATT and CDR2 is SNEGSKA (reference sequence). The CDR3 has 13 amino acids. This CDR3 reads CSGDRGLEVSQYF. The CDR3 DNA is TGCAGTGGAGACCGAGGTCTAGAGGTATCGCAGTACTTC.

This clone was picked up many times. The chain has TRBV6-6 and TRBJ2-1, with TRBD1 matching over 10 bases. CDR1 is MNHNY and CDR2 is SVGAGI in the germline V gene (reference sequence). CDR3 length: 16 residues. J lost 4 bases, V lost 2 bases, and 5 bases had no gene match. CDR3 in DNA: TGTGCCAGCAGTTACGGGGGACAGGGGCCGTACAATGAGCAGTTCTTC. It yields the protein CASSYGGQGPYNEQFF.

V usage is TRBV4-2 and J usage is TRBJ1-6; a possible D gene is TRBD1 (5 bases). Germline V gene sequence: CDR1 LGHNA, CDR2 YNFKEQ. V was trimmed by 0 bases and J by 6 bases, leaving 9 bases between them. The CDR3 length is 15 residues. The CDR3 nucleotides read TGTGCCAGCAGCCAAGATTTAGGGGTTAATTCACCCCTCCACTTT. Translating it yields CASSQDLGVNSPLHF.

This chain uses TRBV29-1 with TRBJ2-3; 8 bases align to TRBD1. Per the germline V gene, CDR1 is SQVTM and CDR2 is ANQGSEA. The CDR3 is 15 residues long. Trimming removed 4 bases from V and 2 bases from J; junction bases left unmatched: 8. In DNA, the CDR3 is TGCAGCGTTGCCCCACGGACAGGGATCACAGATACGCAGTATTTT. Its translation: CSVAPRTGITDTQYF.

This clone was picked up many times. The chain is built from TRBV12-3 or TRBV12-4 and TRBJ2-3; 13 bases line up with TRBD2. The trim removed 5 bases at V and 5 bases at J, leaving 7 bases unmatched. This CDR3 is 16 amino acids long. Written as DNA, the CDR3 is TGTGCCAGCAGTCTCCGGACTAGCGGGAGAGAAGATACGCAGTATTTT. Protein sequence: CASSLRTSGREDTQYF.

As to this clone: The CDR3 carries no conserved terminal phenylalanine or tryptophan, so it likely arises from a read error. The rearrangement uses TRBV28 and TRBJ1-1, with 7 nucleotides matching TRBD1. The CDR3 runs to 12 residues. Germline CDR1 MDHEN, CDR2 SYDVKM. The CDR3 reads CTSMKGAEGAFL. Written as DNA, the CDR3 is TGTACCAGCATGAAGGGGGCCGAGGGAGCTTTCTTA.

This clone was detected many times. A much larger clone is a single base away; this may be a read error. The rearrangement links TRBV27 to TRBJ2-3, with D unresolved. CDR3 size: 14 residues. Germline CDR1 and CDR2: MNHEY and SMNVEV (reference sequence). The CDR3 region is CASSLVGHTNTQYF. CDR3 nucleotides: TGTGCCAGCAGTTTAGTTGGCCACACAAATACGCAGTATTTT.

Many counts were recorded for this clone. This rearrangement joins TRBV5-6 to TRBJ1-1; 12 nucleotides match TRBD1. V dropped 2 bases and J dropped 5; count of bases not matched to a gene: 4. The germline V gene has CDR1 SGHDT and CDR2 YYEEEE. This CDR3 is 15 amino acids long. CDR3 protein: CASSLGDRGHTEAFF. The CDR3, as DNA: TGTGCCAGCAGCTTAGGGGACAGGGGGCATACTGAAGCTTTCTTT.

This clone was counted ten times or more. This sequence joins TRBV2 and TRBJ2-3; perhaps TRBD1 as D (5 bases). Germline CDR1 is SNHLY and CDR2 is FYNNEI. The CDR3 contains 15 residues. Trimming left V 7 bases short and J 2 bases short, with 16 bases between. In DNA, the CDR3 is TGTGCCAGCATCAAGACAGAGTACTACACAGATACGCAGTATTTT. As protein: CASIKTEYYTDTQYF. The full variable domain, completed using reference TRBV2 and TRBJ2-3, is EPEVTQTPSHQVTQMGQEVILRCVPISNHLYFYWYRQILGQKVEFLVSFYNNEISEKSEIFDDQFSVERPDGSNFTLKIRSTKLEDSAMYFCASIKTEYYTDTQYFGPGTRLTVL.

The V gene is TRBV10-2, the J gene TRBJ2-7; maybe TRBD2 (6 bases). The CDR3 sequence is 12 residues long. The V and J ends lost 5 bases and 7 bases respectively, with 12 bases between them. CDR1 and CDR2 from the germline V gene are WSHSY and SAAADI. The CDR3 region is CASSQVRGEQYF. CDR3 bases: TGCGCCAGCAGTCAGGTACGGGGGGAGCAGTACTTC.

This chain links TRBV20-1 with TRBJ1-5, with D perhaps matching TRBD1 (6 bases). Trimming stripped 6 bases from V and 0 bases from J, with 18 bases between. The CDR3 loop spans 16 amino acids. Germline V gene sequence: CDR1 DFQATT, CDR2 SNEGSKA (reference sequence). CDR3 amino acids: CSASQGTFYSNQPQHF. The CDR3 region has the DNA TGCAGTGCGAGCCAGGGGACGTTCTATAGCAATCAGCCCCAGCATTTT.

By sample share, this clone is medium-sized. V usage is TRBV2 and J usage is TRBJ2-2; perhaps TRBD1 as D (6 bases). Looked up from germline, CDR1 is SNHLY and CDR2 is FYNNEI. CDR3 length equals 13 residues. Trimming cost V 5 bases and J 7 bases, with 11 bases left between them. The CDR3 spells CASSIQGGGELFF. The DNA of the CDR3 is TGTGCCAGCAGTATACAGGGCGGCGGGGAGCTGTTTTTT.

This sequence joins TRBV6-5 and TRBJ2-2; 11 nucleotides agree with TRBD2. This CDR3 is built from 16 residues. With V trimmed by 0 bases and J by 7 bases, 4 bases remained unmatched. Germline lookup yields CDR1 MNHEY and CDR2 SVGAGI. The CDR3: CASSYSLAGVVGELFF. CDR3 nucleotide sequence: TGTGCCAGCAGTTACTCACTAGCGGGAGTCGTCGGGGAGCTGTTTTTT.

This clone was counted a few times. The V call is TRBV6-1, the J call TRBJ2-1; 7 bases align to TRBD2. With 3 bases clipped from V and 5 bases from J, the junction kept 10 bases outside the gene matches. Germline CDR1 and CDR2: MNHNS and SASEGT. The CDR3 spans 16 residues. The CDR3: CASSDLTSRGNNEQFF. Here the CDR3 DNA reads TGTGCCAGCAGTGACCTGACTAGCCGGGGGAACAATGAGCAGTTCTTC.

The sample holds one count of this clone. The rearrangement joins TRBV11-2 to TRBJ1-4; 9 bases match TRBD1. CDR3 size: 15 residues. V lost 5 bases to trimming and J lost 12 bases; unmatched junction nucleotides: 13. Germline lookup yields CDR1 SGHAT and CDR2 FQNNGV. CDR3 loop: CASSGTGGSGEELFF. Here the CDR3 DNA reads TGTGCCAGCAGCGGAACAGGGGGCTCGGGAGAAGAACTGTTTTTT.

This clone occurred a few times. The gene calls are TRBV19 and TRBJ2-1; D tentatively reads TRBD1 or TRBD2 (5 bases each). Germline V CDR1 and CDR2: LNHDA, SQIVND (reference sequence). The CDR3 spans 13 residues. V shed 5 bases and J shed 7 bases, with 12 bases lying between them. The CDR3 DNA reads as TGTGCCAGTAGTCCCAGAGGGGTAAATGAGCAGTTCTTC. Its protein is CASSPRGVNEQFF.

In this sample, this clone turned up many times. This chain links TRBV7-2 with TRBJ1-4, with 10 nucleotides matching TRBD1. Germline V gene sequence: CDR1 SGHTA, CDR2 FQGNSA. V dropped 5 bases and J dropped 7; count of bases not matched to a gene: 7. CDR3 length equals 15 residues. CDR3 nucleotide sequence: TGTGCCAGCAGCCCCCGGACAGGGGGGGGTGAAAAACTGTTTTTT. Encoded protein: CASSPRTGGGEKLFF.

This clone is categorized as medium-sized (0.01 to 0.1%). V gene TRBV9 combines with J gene TRBJ2-6; D remains ambiguous. Germline CDR1 SGDLS, CDR2 YYNGEE. This CDR3 spans 17 amino acids. The V end was cut by 4 bases, the J end by 1 base, with 15 bases between. The CDR3 DNA is TGTGCCAGCAGCCCCCGGCACCGGTCATCTGGGGCCAACGTCCTGACTTTC. This encodes CASSPRHRSSGANVLTF.

This clone was found many times. The chain joins TRBV5-4 to TRBJ2-7, with 10 nucleotides matching TRBD1. Germline V gene data show CDR1 as SGHNT and CDR2 as YYREEE (reference sequence). The CDR3 is 14 residues long. The V and J ends lost 1 base and 4 bases, in that order; junction bases with no gene match: 2. CDR3 nucleotides: TGTGCCAGCAGCTTGTCGGGACAGGGGTACGAGCAGTACTTC. Its protein product is CASSLSGQGYEQYF.

There are a few counts of this clone. J is TRBJ1-5 and V is TRBV28; D may be TRBD1 (5 bases). The CDR3 extends over 16 amino acids. Germline loops: CDR1 MDHEN, CDR2 SYDVKM. The ends were cut back, 8 bases at V and 4 bases at J, with 21 bases in the middle. DNA of the CDR3: TGTGCCAGCCACGTGGGGCTCTGGGGGGAAAATCAGCCCCAGCATTTT. Translating it yields CASHVGLWGENQPQHF.

This chain joins TRBV5-6 and TRBJ1-1; TRBD1 matches at 11 bases. V was clipped by 3 bases and J by 3 bases; unmatched bases: 7. From germline, CDR1 is SGHDT and CDR2 YYEEEE. CDR3 length: 16 amino acids. CDR3 protein: CASSSLGQGAYTEAFF. As DNA, the CDR3 is TGTGCCAGCAGCTCCTTAGGACAGGGGGCTTACACTGAAGCTTTCTTT.

This clone was found a few times. V usage is TRBV19 and J usage is TRBJ2-5; D is undetermined. This CDR3 is built from 8 residues. CDR1 and CDR2 from the germline V gene are LNHDA and SQIVND (reference sequence). V lost 4 bases and J lost 14, with 5 bases in between. The CDR3 protein is CASSSSYF. The CDR3 DNA sequence: TGTGCCAGTAGTAGCTCTTACTTC.

Many counts were recorded for this clone. Since a much larger clone is just one base distant, this may be a read error. This rearrangement joins TRBV19 to TRBJ1-1; maybe TRBD1 (5 bases). The CDR3 loop spans 15 amino acids. Between the trimmed V and J ends, which lost 3 bases and 0 bases, there was a span of 11 bases. The germline gives CDR1 LNHDA, CDR2 SQIVND (reference sequence). The CDR3 region has the DNA TGTGCCAGTAGTATGATCCGGGGGGTGAACACTGAAGCTTTCTTT. This encodes CASSMIRGVNTEAFF. The full variable domain, rest sourced from reference TRBV19 and TRBJ1-1, is DGGITQSPKYLFRKEGQNVTLSCEQNLNHDAMYWYRQDPGQGLRLIYYSQIVNDFQKGDIAEGYSVSREKKESFPLTVTSAQKNPTAFYLCASSMIRGVNTEAFFGQGTRLTVV.

The rearrangement uses TRBV9 and TRBJ1-2, with no clear D. CDR3 length: 15 residues. Germline V gene sequence: CDR1 SGDLS, CDR2 YYNGEE. V lost 2 bases and J 4 bases, leaving 15 bases between the germline ends. This CDR3 is CASSVSGNQLYGYTF. The DNA for the CDR3 is TGTGCCAGCAGCGTTTCGGGCAACCAACTCTATGGCTACACCTTC.